This entry lists 4 T cell receptor beta chains sequenced from one sample in a study of blood T cell repertoires in COVID-19. Assay used: immunoSEQ multiplex PCR; TCRdb lists only in-frame clones, some missing. Found here are under 150,000 clones, roughly 86% of them singletons; the top ten hold approximately 2.4%. The specimen sequenced was peripheral blood. Every receptor here comes from a human donor in a cohort sampled during active COVID-19.

V is TRBV2 and J is TRBJ2-1; 9 positions agree with TRBD2. The V gene's germline CDR1 is SNHLY and CDR2 FYNNEI. This CDR3 spans 14 amino acids. V lost 6 bases to trimming and J lost 6 bases; unmatched junction nucleotides: 6. DNA of the CDR3: TGTGCCAGCAGAAGACCGACTAGCGGCAATGAGCAGTTCTTC. This translates into CASRRPTSGNEQFF.

The chain joins TRBV30 to TRBJ2-1; D is unresolved. The CDR3 consists of 14 residues. The V and J ends lost 1 base and 1 base respectively, with 8 bases between them. Per germline, CDR1 GTSNPN and CDR2 SVGIG (reference sequence). CDR3 loop: CAWSARPSYNEQFF. The CDR3, as DNA: TGTGCCTGGAGTGCTAGACCTTCCTACAATGAGCAGTTCTTC.

The V gene is TRBV4-1, the J gene TRBJ1-1; 7 bases agree with TRBD1. V was clipped by 1 base and J by 1 base; unmatched bases: 0. The CDR3 length is 14 residues. In germline, CDR1 is MGHRA, CDR2 YSYEKL. This chain's CDR3 is CASSQGDRNTEAFF. Here the CDR3 DNA reads TGCGCCAGCAGCCAAGGGGACAGGAACACTGAAGCTTTCTTT.

The rearrangement joins TRBV20-1 to TRBJ1-3; the D gene is possibly TRBD1 (5 bases). The germline V and J ends were trimmed by 3 bases and 7 bases, with 16 bases remaining between them. The CDR3 extends over 14 amino acids. From germline, CDR1 is DFQATT and CDR2 SNEGSKA (reference sequence). This CDR3 reads CSASSGLLRNTIYF. The CDR3 DNA is TGCAGTGCTAGTTCAGGGCTCCTAAGGAACACCATATATTTT.